This TCR beta chain is from a study of blood T cell repertoires in COVID-19. The wider study: Collection of acute and convalescent COVID-19 samples took place in the United States, Italy and Spain.

Looked up from germline, CDR1 is MGHRA and CDR2 is YSYEKL. The CDR3 loop spans 18 amino acids. Trimming pared 0 bases from V and 0 bases from J, leaving 12 bases between. The repertoire was sequenced with immunoSEQ multiplex PCR; TCRdb's copy has only in-frame clones and lacks some. Among some 180,000 clones listed, around 80% were seen once. This clone was seen a handful of times. The sequence was collected from a human donor in a cohort sampled during active COVID-19. What was sequenced was peripheral blood. J is TRBJ1-6 and V is TRBV4-1; D is unresolved. The chain's CDR3 is CASSQDTELSSYNSPLHF. The CDR3 nucleotides are TGCGCCAGCAGCCAAGACACCGAGTTAAGCTCCTATAATTCACCCCTCCACTTT.